Presented here are 19 T cell receptor beta chains from one specimen sequenced in a study of CD8+CD57+ T cells in acquired aplastic anemia. TCR beta VDJ combinations and CDR3 sequences were profiled from genomic DNA. TCRdb called the reads again in MiXCR, with one record for every CDR3 protein. The data contain roughly 64,000 distinct CDR3 sequences, 55% of them seen just once; the ten biggest clones take up 2% to 2.5%. The specimen sequenced was sorted CD4+, CD8+, or CD8+CD57+ T cells (not recorded which) from PBMCs. These receptors were taken from a human donor in good health, serving as a control.

This clonotype has just a few counts. The chain combines TRBV19 with TRBJ2-3, with a weak D call TRBD1 (5 bases). The ends were cut back, 3 bases at V and 3 bases at J, with 13 bases in the middle. The CDR3 length is 15 residues. Per the germline V gene, CDR1 is LNHDA and CDR2 is SQIVND (reference sequence). CDR3 in DNA: TGTGCCAGTAGTATTGGTCTGGGGCAGACAGATACGCAGTATTTT. This encodes CASSIGLGQTDTQYF.

The chain uses TRBV19 and TRBJ2-7, with D tentatively TRBD1 (6 bases). Trimming removed 2 bases at V and 4 bases at J, with 15 bases between. CDR3 length: 15 residues. CDR1 LNHDA and CDR2 SQIVND come from the germline V gene (reference sequence). The DNA for the CDR3 is TGTGCCAGTAGTATATTCGGGGACACAAGTTACGAGCAGTACTTC. Amino acid sequence: CASSIFGDTSYEQYF.

The chain is built from TRBV7-2 and TRBJ2-5; 8 bases line up with TRBD2. The CDR3 spans 13 residues. J lost 3 bases, V lost 6 bases, and 3 bases had no gene match. CDR1 and CDR2 from the germline V gene are SGHTA and FQGNSA. The CDR3 nucleotides are TGTGCCAGCAGTGTAGCGGGAAAAGAGACCCAGTACTTC. Protein product: CASSVAGKETQYF.

V and J are TRBV2 and TRBJ1-1, with D uncertain. CDR1 SNHLY and CDR2 FYNNEI come from the germline V gene. This CDR3 has 12 residues. V lost 7 bases to trimming and J lost 8 bases, with 14 bases between them. CDR3 loop: CASTRALGEAFF. The CDR3 DNA follows: TGTGCCAGCACTAGAGCTCTGGGGGAAGCTTTCTTT.

The CDR3 DNA follows: TGTGCCAGTGCCCCGGACTTCTCGAACACCGGGGAGCTGTTTTTT. Translated: CASAPDFSNTGELFF. J is TRBJ2-2 and V is TRBV2, with a weak D call TRBD2 (5 bases). The CDR3 covers 15 residues. Germline V gives CDR1 SNHLY, CDR2 FYNNEI. The ends were cut back, 9 bases at V and 0 bases at J, with 14 bases in the middle.

The rearrangement links TRBV6-1 to TRBJ2-5, with 8 bases that match TRBD1. The V gene's germline CDR1 is MNHNS and CDR2 SASEGT. The junction had 10 bases not matched to a gene; V was cut back by 6 bases and J by 1 base. CDR3 length: 16 residues. CDR3 loop: CASRDSAGQGQETQYF. DNA for the CDR3: TGTGCCAGCAGAGATAGCGCAGGACAGGGCCAAGAGACCCAGTACTTC.

This clonotype was observed a handful of times. The chain has TRBV2 and TRBJ2-2; 9 bases match TRBD2. Germline CDR1 reads SNHLY; CDR2 reads FYNNEI. CDR3 length: 20 residues. The V segment lost 7 bases and the J segment 1 base; nucleotides outside the gene matches: 19. The CDR3 is CASNGWGYFSAGGNTGELFF. The CDR3 DNA follows: TGTGCCAGCAATGGTTGGGGCTATTTCTCAGCGGGGGGGAACACCGGGGAGCTGTTTTTT. Filled out from reference TRBV2 and TRBJ2-2, the complete variable domain reads EPEVTQTPSHQVTQMGQEVILRCVPISNHLYFYWYRQILGQKVEFLVSFYNNEISEKSEIFDDQFSVERPDGSNFTLKIRSTKLEDSAMYFCASNGWGYFSAGGNTGELFFGEGSRLTVL.

This clonotype was observed at least ten times. The chain carries TRBV5-1 and TRBJ1-1, with D tentatively TRBD1 (6 bases). The ends were cut back, 4 bases at V and 2 bases at J, with 12 bases in the middle. The germline gives CDR1 SGHRS, CDR2 YFSETQ. This CDR3 region has 14 residues. The CDR3 protein is CASSKDSVNTEAFF. Written as DNA, the CDR3 is TGCGCCAGCAGCAAGGACAGTGTTAACACTGAAGCTTTCTTT.

Many counts were recorded for this clonotype. J is TRBJ2-7 and V is TRBV6-1, with a possible D match to TRBD1 (6 bases). The CDR3 is 15 amino acids. Trimming removed 1 base from V and 2 bases from J, with 12 bases in between. CDR1 and CDR2 from the germline V gene are MNHNS and SASEGT. The CDR3 region is CASSEGGQLPYEQYF. Here the CDR3 DNA reads TGTGCCAGCAGTGAAGGGGGGCAGTTACCCTACGAGCAGTACTTC.

This clonotype was picked up one time. V is TRBV10-3 and J is TRBJ2-1; possible D gene TRBD2, 6 bases. The V gene lost 2 bases and the J gene lost 12 bases, with 11 bases spanning the gap. This CDR3 spans 12 amino acids. Germline loops: CDR1 ENHRY, CDR2 SYGVKD. CDR3 region: CAISETTGVQFF. The CDR3 DNA is TGTGCCATCAGTGAGACGACGGGAGTGCAGTTCTTC.

This clonotype appeared many times. This chain links TRBV12-3 or TRBV12-4 with TRBJ2-1; 12 bases match TRBD2. After removal of 5 bases from V and 4 bases from J, the junction contained 3 bases not matched to a gene. There are 15 residues in the CDR3. The CDR3: CASSSGTSGYNEQFF. As DNA, the CDR3 is TGTGCCAGCAGTAGTGGGACTAGCGGGTACAATGAGCAGTTCTTC.

J is TRBJ2-7 and V is TRBV9, with D unresolved. The germline V gene encodes CDR1 SGDLS and CDR2 YYNGEE. Trimming pared 2 bases from V and 3 bases from J, leaving 9 bases between. The CDR3 consists of 13 residues. The CDR3 bases are TGTGCCAGCAGCGTTGACACTTACTACGAGCAGTACTTC. Amino acid sequence: CASSVDTYYEQYF.

By share, this clonotype counts as medium-sized. CDR3 in DNA: TGTGCCACCAGCAGTCCTCAGGGAAGCTATGGCTACACCTTC. This translates into CATSSPQGSYGYTF. This chain connects TRBV15 to TRBJ1-2; TRBD1 is a possible D gene (5 bases). Trimming left V 3 bases short and J 4 bases short, with 12 bases between. The germline gives CDR1 LNHNV, CDR2 YYDKDF (reference sequence). The CDR3 loop spans 14 amino acids.

V and J are TRBV19 and TRBJ2-7, with 8 bases identical to TRBD2. J was trimmed by 5 bases and V by 3 bases; bases with no gene match: 9. This CDR3 spans 15 amino acids. CDR1 LNHDA and CDR2 SQIVND come from the germline V gene (reference sequence). CDR3 protein: CASSISGGTSHEQYF. DNA for the CDR3: TGTGCCAGTAGTATTTCGGGAGGGACGTCTCACGAGCAGTACTTC.

This clonotype showed up many times. The chain has TRBV5-1 and TRBJ2-3; 8 nucleotides match TRBD2. This CDR3 is built from 17 residues. Per the germline V gene, CDR1 is SGHRS and CDR2 is YFSETQ. The trim removed 2 bases at V and 4 bases at J, leaving 12 bases unmatched. The CDR3 loop is CASSFATSGSNADTQYF. The CDR3 DNA follows: TGCGCCAGCAGCTTTGCCACCAGCGGGAGTAACGCAGATACGCAGTATTTT.

This clonotype appeared many times. This rearrangement joins TRBV12-3 or TRBV12-4 to TRBJ1-1; D uncertain. The CDR3 contains 12 residues. Deletions cut 8 bases from V and 2 bases from J, with 9 bases between. CDR3 residues: CASPQENTEAFF. The CDR3 bases are TGTGCCAGCCCCCAGGAAAACACTGAAGCTTTCTTT.

The rearrangement joins TRBV12-3 or TRBV12-4 to TRBJ2-7; TRBD2 matches 7 bases. The trim removed 5 bases at V and 4 bases at J, leaving 8 bases unmatched. The CDR3 has 14 amino acids. The CDR3 here is CASSRERGPYEQYF. The CDR3 coding sequence is TGTGCCAGCAGTCGTGAGCGGGGCCCATACGAGCAGTACTTC.

V is TRBV2 and J is TRBJ2-7, with D hard to call. The V end was cut by 5 bases, the J end by 2 bases, with 7 bases between. CDR1 and CDR2 (germline): SNHLY, FYNNEI. The CDR3 has 12 amino acids. The CDR3 loop reads CASSPETYEQYF. The CDR3 nucleotides are TGTGCCAGCAGTCCCGAGACCTACGAGCAGTACTTC.

This sequence joins TRBV4-2 and TRBJ2-1, with 8 bases identical to TRBD2. The V and J ends lost 0 bases and 9 bases, in that order; junction bases with no gene match: 10. The CDR3 spans 16 residues. The germline CDR1 and CDR2 sequences are LGHNA and YNFKEQ. CDR3 bases: TGTGCCAGCAGCCAAGATCTAACGGGGGGGCCGGTTGAGCAGTTCTTC. This translates into CASSQDLTGGPVEQFF.